Sequencing of this T cell receptor (beta chain) was carried out in a study of radiation and T cells in renal cell carcinoma (dated by TCRdb to between 2020 and 2021). With regard to the full study: Samples came from a clinical trial, in which primary renal cell carcinomas received 15 Gy stereotactic body radiation therapy followed by nephrectomy 4 weeks later. A total of roughly 53 samples underwent TCR beta sequencing, made up of some 26 tumors and around 27 peripheral blood samples. In the 40 to 60 samples combined, some 4,000,000 unique CDR3 nucleotide sequences were found, encoding roughly 2,500,000 unique CDR3 amino acid sequences.

TCR beta libraries were generated from genomic DNA with the immunoSEQ kit, following the manufacturer's recommendations. For library preparation, a first multiplex PCR was performed with proprietary primers, followed by a second PCR in which unique barcodes were added, and bead cleanups were performed after each round. Each sample batch included a kit-provided positive control reaction and a negative control reaction. The final libraries were assessed on an Agilent 4200 TapeStation D1000 ScreenTape, pooled by volume, and quantified by qPCR. Sequencing was performed on an Illumina NextSeq500 with a MidOutput 150-cycle cartridge, and 156 Read1 and 15 Index1 cycles were run with kit custom primers. The pooled library was loaded at around 1.1 pM, and approximately 18% PhiX control was spiked in. Under the source paper's analysis protocol: The vendor-processed data were analyzed in R, and a clonotype was defined as all T cells that share the same CDR3 nucleotide sequence. In the clone abundance analyses, frequencies in each sample were normalized to that sample's 10,000 most abundant clones. Public T cell clones, which averaged fewer than five per sample, were removed prior to analysis. Tumor-enriched clonotypes and baseline blood-enriched clonotypes were defined as those with an abundance difference of at least 32-fold between compartments. Clonotypes expanded or contracted between blood time points were identified with a beta-binomial differential abundance model. Similarity between tumor and blood repertoires was quantified using the Baroni-Urbani and Buser coefficient, and groups were compared with two-tailed Wilcoxon tests in R. Here the immuneACCESS table is served through TCRdb, limited to in-frame sequences with V and J called. Missing clones are a known gap in these copies; in checked studies unresolved V genes cover under half, and the rest lacks a known reason. The V and J calls and the clone size are those of that table, but D and trimming were determined from the DNA. The sample table shows 70,000 to 100,000 clones, and 82% are seen once. Around 6.7% of the sample is in the top ten clones.

From cysteine to phenylalanine, the CDR3 is 19 amino acids long. CDR3 DNA is the only sequence kept; it has 57 bases, read in frame from the first base. Per the germline V gene, WSHSY is the CDR1 and SAAADI is the CDR2. Trimmed from V: 8 bases; trimmed from J: 6 bases; junction bases lacking a gene match: 19. On the study overall, not on this receptor specifically: Effects of radiation dose or scheduling on the TCR repertoire could not be addressed with the single-armed trial design. Changes in the blood repertoire were not tracked past 4 weeks after treatment. Top tumor clonotypes rose in blood from baseline to 2 weeks post-radiation, then contracted by 4 weeks, suggesting transient expansion of tumor-resident clones. Because pretreatment tumor biopsies were not available, the study could not determine whether clonotypes were already present within the tumor at baseline.

This specimen's time point label, per the study, means: baseline pretreatment blood. The meaning of the sample's treatment or condition label: 15 Gy SBRT to primary tumor, nephrectomy 4 weeks later. Serial peripheral blood from radiation-treated patients was sampled at baseline, 2 weeks and 4 weeks after SBRT to track tumor-enriched clonotypes. Renal cell carcinoma with clear cell pathology was present in all patients. Genomic DNA for TCR sequencing was prepared using the QIAamp DNA Blood Mini Kit (Qiagen). The analyses included only samples that passed all quality control checks. Note on this clone: What antigen it recognizes has not been identified. No per-base quality is available; no much larger clone lies one base away.

Sequenced here: blood, sampled from a patient whose treatment included radiotherapy and nephrectomy. This chain joins TRBV10-2 to TRBJ2-2, with 12 junctional bases fitting TRBD1. This clonotype was sampled from a man aged 55 to 70 with renal cell carcinoma. The sequenced DNA: TGCGCCAGCCCATCCGGGACAGGGGGCACGAGGGGAAGCGCCGGGGAGCTGTTTTTT. Its translation reads: CASPSGTGGTRGSAGELFF.